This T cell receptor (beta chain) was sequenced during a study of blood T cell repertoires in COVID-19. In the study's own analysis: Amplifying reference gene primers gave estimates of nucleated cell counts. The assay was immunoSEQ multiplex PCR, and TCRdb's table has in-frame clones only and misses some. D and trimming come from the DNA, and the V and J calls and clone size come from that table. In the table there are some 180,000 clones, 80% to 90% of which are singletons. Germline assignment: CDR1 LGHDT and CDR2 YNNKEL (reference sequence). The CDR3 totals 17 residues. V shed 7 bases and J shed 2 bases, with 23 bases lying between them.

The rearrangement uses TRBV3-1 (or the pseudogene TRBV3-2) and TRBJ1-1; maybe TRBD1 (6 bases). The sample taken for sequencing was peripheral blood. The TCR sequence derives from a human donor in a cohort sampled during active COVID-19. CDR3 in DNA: TGTGCCAGCACAGGCAGGGGATCCAGGATCGGAAACACTGAAGCTTTCTTT. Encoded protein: CASTGRGSRIGNTEAFF.